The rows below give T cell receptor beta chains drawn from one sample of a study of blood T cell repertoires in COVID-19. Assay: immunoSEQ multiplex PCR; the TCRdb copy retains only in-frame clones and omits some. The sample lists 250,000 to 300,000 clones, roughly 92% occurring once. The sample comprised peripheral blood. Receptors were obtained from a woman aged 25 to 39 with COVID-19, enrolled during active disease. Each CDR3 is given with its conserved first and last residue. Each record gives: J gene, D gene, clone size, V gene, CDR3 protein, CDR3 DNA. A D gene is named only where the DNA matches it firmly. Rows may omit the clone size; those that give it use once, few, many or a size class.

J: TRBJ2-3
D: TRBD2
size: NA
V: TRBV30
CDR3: CAWSASGSPGTQYF
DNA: TGTGCCTGGAGTGCTAGCGGGAGTCCAGGTACGCAGTATTTT

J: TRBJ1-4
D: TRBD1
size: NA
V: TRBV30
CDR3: CASRDRVDEKLFF
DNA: TGTGCCTCCCGGGACAGGGTGGATGAAAAACTGTTTTTT

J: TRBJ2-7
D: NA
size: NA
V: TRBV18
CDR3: CASSPPSVYEQYF
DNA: TGTGCCAGCTCACCACCGAGCGTATACGAGCAGTACTTC

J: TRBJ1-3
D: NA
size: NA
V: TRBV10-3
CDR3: CAISDLLPGGRTIYF
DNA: TGTGCCATCAGTGATCTTCTCCCCGGTGGGCGCACCATATATTTT

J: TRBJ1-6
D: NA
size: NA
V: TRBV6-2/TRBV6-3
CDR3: CASSRGGQSPLHF
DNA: TGTGCCAGCAGCCGAGGGGGACAATCACCCCTCCACTTT

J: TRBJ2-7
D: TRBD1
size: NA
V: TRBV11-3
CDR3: CASSSGQSPYEQYF
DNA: TGTGCCAGCAGCTCGGGACAGAGTCCCTACGAGCAGTACTTC

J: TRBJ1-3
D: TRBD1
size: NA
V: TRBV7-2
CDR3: CASSLGQGAITGNTIYF
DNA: TGTGCCAGCAGCTTAGGGCAGGGGGCTATAACTGGAAACACCATATATTTT

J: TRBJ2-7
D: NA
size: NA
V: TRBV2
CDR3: CASSPDSSYEQYF
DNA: TGTGCCAGCAGTCCGGACAGCTCCTACGAGCAGTACTTC

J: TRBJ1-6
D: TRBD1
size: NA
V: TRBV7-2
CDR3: CASSSGQGSSYNSPLHF
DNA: TGTGCCAGCAGCTCGGGACAGGGAAGCTCCTATAATTCACCCCTCCACTTT

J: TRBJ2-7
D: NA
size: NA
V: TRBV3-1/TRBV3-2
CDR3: CASSQARGYEQYF
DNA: TGTGCCAGCAGCCAAGCCAGGGGATACGAGCAGTACTTC

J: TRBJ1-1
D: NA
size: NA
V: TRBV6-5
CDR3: CASSYSSRGTTEAFF
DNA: TGTGCCAGCAGTTACAGTTCCAGGGGAACAACTGAAGCTTTCTTT

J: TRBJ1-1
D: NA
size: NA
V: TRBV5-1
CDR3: CASSPPGPQGTEAFF
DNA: TGCGCCAGCAGCCCACCCGGTCCCCAGGGCACTGAAGCTTTCTTT

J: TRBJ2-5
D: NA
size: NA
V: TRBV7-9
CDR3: CASSSMRGQETQYF
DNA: TGTGCCAGCAGCTCCATGAGAGGGCAAGAGACCCAGTACTTC

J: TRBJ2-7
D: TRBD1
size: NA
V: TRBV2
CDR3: CASSDPLDRDYEQYF
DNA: TGTGCCAGCAGTGATCCTCTTGACAGGGACTACGAGCAGTACTTC

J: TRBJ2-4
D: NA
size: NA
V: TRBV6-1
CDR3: CASSEVRGDIQYF
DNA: TGTGCCAGCAGTGAAGTCAGGGGTGACATTCAGTACTTC

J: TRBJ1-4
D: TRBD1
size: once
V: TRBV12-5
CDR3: CASGFPGTANEKLFF
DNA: TGTGCTAGTGGTTTCCCCGGGACAGCTAATGAAAAACTGTTTTTT

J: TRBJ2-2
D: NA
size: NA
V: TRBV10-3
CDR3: CALARTDTGELFF
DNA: TGTGCCCTCGCCCGTACGGACACCGGGGAGCTGTTTTTT

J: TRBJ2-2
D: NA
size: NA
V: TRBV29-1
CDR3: CSVDRGNTGELFF
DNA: TGCAGCGTTGACAGGGGGAACACCGGGGAGCTGTTTTTT

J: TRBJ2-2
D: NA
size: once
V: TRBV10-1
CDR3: CASSPQDRNTGELFF
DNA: TGCGCCAGCAGTCCTCAGGATCGGAACACCGGGGAGCTGTTTTTT

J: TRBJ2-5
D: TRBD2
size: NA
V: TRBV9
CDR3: CASSAKAGGYQETQYF
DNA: TGTGCCAGCAGCGCCAAAGCGGGAGGGTACCAAGAGACCCAGTACTTC

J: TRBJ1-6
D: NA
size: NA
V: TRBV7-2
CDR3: CASSPMGGINSPLHF
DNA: TGTGCCAGCAGCCCTATGGGGGGGATAAATTCACCCCTCCACTTT

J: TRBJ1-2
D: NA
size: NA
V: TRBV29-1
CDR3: CSGKNRDYGYTF
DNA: TGCAGCGGCAAGAACCGAGACTATGGCTACACCTTC

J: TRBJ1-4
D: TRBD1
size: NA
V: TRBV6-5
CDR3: CASTGQGGEKLFF
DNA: TGTGCCAGCACTGGACAGGGCGGTGAAAAACTGTTTTTT

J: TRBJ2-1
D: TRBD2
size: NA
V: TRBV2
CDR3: CASSPPVGSGKLF
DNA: TGTGCCAGCAGTCCGCCGGTGGGGAGCGGGAAACTCTTC

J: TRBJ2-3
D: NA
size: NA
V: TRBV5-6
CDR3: CASSLESGTDTQYF
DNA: TGTGCCAGCAGCTTGGAGTCGGGTACAGATACGCAGTATTTT

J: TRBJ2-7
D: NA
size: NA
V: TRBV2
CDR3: CASRSNRDKIYEQYF
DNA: TGTGCCAGCAGGTCTAATCGGGACAAGATTTACGAGCAGTACTTC

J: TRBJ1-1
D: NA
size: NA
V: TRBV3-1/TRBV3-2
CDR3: CASSQWETNTEAFF
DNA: TGTGCCAGCAGCCAATGGGAGACGAACACTGAAGCTTTCTTT

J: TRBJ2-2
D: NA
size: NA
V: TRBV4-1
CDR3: CASSQVLTTGELFF
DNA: TGCGCCAGCAGCCAAGTTCTAACGACCGGGGAGCTGTTTTTT

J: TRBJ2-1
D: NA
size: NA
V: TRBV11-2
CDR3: CASSLDGAGSYNEQFF
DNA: TGTGCCAGCAGCTTAGATGGAGCGGGCTCCTACAATGAGCAGTTCTTC

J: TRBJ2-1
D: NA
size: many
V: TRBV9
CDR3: CASSVDYGSSYNEQFF
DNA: TGTGCCAGCAGCGTAGATTACGGTAGCTCCTACAATGAGCAGTTCTTC

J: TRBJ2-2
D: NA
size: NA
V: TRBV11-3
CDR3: CASSLNALTGELFF
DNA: TGTGCCAGCAGCTTAAACGCACTCACCGGGGAGCTGTTTTTT

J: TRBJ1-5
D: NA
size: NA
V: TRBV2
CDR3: CASSETGRGQPQHF
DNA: TGTGCCAGCAGTGAAACAGGTCGTGGTCAGCCCCAGCATTTT

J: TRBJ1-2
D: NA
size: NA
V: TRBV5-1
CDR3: CASSLFGLNYGYTF
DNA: TGCGCCAGCAGCTTGTTTGGGCTAAACTATGGCTACACCTTC

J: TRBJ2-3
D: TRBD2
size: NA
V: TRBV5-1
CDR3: CASNSGSVTDTQYF
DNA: TGCGCCAGCAATAGCGGGAGTGTCACAGATACGCAGTATTTT

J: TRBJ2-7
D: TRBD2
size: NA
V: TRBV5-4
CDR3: CASSSAGGGGSYEQYF
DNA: TGTGCCAGCAGCTCGGCCGGGGGGGGAGGCTCCTACGAGCAGTACTTC

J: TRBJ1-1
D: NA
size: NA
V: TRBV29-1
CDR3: CSVITGAGTEAFF
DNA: TGCAGCGTTATTACAGGAGCAGGAACTGAAGCTTTCTTT

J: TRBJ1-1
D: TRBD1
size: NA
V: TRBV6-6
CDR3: CASSFSGQGETEAFF
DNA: TGTGCCAGCAGTTTTAGTGGACAGGGTGAAACTGAAGCTTTCTTT

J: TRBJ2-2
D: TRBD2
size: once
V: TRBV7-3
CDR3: CASSLNPGRADWTGELFF
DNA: TGTGCCAGCAGCTTAAATCCTGGGAGGGCCGATTGGACCGGGGAGCTGTTTTTT

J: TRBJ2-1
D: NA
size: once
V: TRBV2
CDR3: CASSVSSALGLF
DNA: TGTGCCAGCAGTGTCAGTAGCGCTCTCGGTCTCTTC

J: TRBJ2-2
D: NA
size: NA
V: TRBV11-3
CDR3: CASSFVWGGDTGELFF
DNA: TGTGCCAGCAGCTTTGTTTGGGGCGGCGACACCGGGGAGCTGTTTTTT

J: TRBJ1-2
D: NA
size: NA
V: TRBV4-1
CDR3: CASSQAPNLNYGYTF
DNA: TGCGCCAGCAGCCAAGCGCCCAACTTGAACTATGGCTACACCTTC

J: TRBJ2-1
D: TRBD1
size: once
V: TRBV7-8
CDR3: CASSSTGGNEQFF
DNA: TGTGCCAGCAGCTCTACAGGGGGCAATGAGCAGTTCTTC

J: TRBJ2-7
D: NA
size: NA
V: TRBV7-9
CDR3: CASSLAASYEQYF
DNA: TGTGCCAGCAGCTTAGCGGCCAGCTACGAGCAGTACTTC

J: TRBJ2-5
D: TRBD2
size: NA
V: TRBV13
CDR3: CASSQSSGRAQETQYF
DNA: TGTGCCAGCAGCCAGAGTAGCGGGAGGGCCCAAGAGACCCAGTACTTC

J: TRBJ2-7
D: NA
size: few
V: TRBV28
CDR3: CASRSVEQYF
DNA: TGTGCCAGCAGATCAGTCGAGCAGTACTTC

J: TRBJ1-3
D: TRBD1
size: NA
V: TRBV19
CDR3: CASSILALRQGSSGNTIYF
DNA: TGTGCCAGTAGTATCTTGGCGTTACGACAGGGGAGCTCTGGAAACACCATATATTTT

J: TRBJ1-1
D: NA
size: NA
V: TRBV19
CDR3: CASKASGGTEAFF
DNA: TGTGCCAGCAAAGCCTCCGGGGGCACTGAAGCTTTCTTT

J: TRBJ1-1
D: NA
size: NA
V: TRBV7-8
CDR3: CASSFQTVMNTEAFF
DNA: TGTGCCAGCAGCTTCCAGACAGTCATGAACACTGAAGCTTTCTTT

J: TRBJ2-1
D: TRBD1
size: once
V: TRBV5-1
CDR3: CASSTRTGRNEQFF
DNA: TGCGCCAGCAGCACACGGACAGGGAGGAATGAGCAGTTCTTC

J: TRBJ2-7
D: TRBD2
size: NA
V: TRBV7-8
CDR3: CASTLRTLAGGIHEQYF
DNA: TGTGCCAGCACCTTACGGACATTAGCGGGAGGAATCCACGAGCAGTACTTC